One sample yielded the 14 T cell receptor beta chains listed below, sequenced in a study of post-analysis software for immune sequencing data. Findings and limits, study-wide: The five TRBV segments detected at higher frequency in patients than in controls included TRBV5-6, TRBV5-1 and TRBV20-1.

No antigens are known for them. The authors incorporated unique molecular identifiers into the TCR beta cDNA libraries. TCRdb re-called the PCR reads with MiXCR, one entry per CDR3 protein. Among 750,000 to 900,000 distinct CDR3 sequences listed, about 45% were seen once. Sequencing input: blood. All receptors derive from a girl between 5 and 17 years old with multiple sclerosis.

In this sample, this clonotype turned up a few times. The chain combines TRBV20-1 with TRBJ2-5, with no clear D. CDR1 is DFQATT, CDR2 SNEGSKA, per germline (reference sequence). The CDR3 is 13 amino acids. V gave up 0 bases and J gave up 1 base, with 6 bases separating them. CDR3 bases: TGCAGTGCTAGAGAGAAGGGCCAAGAGACCCAGTACTTC. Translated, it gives CSAREKGQETQYF.

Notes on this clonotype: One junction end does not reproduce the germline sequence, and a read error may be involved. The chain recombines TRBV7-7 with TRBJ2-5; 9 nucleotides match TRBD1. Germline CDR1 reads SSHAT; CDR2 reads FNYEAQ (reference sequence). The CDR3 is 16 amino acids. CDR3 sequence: CASSLAGTGYRETQYF. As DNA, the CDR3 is TGTGCTAGCAGCTTAGCCGGGACAGGGTACCGAGAGACCCAGTACTTC. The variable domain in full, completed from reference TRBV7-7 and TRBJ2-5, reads GAGVSQSPRYKVTKRGQDVTLRCDPISSHATLYWYQQALGQGPEFLTYFNYEAQPDKSGLPSDRFSAERPEGSISTLTIQRTEQRDSAMYRCASSLAGTGYRETQYFGPGTRLLVL.

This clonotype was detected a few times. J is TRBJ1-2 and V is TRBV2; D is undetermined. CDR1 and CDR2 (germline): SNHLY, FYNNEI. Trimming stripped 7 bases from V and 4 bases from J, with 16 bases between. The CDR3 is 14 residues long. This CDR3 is CASNDGGSPYGYTF. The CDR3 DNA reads TGTGCCAGCAATGACGGTGGATCTCCCTATGGCTACACCTTC.

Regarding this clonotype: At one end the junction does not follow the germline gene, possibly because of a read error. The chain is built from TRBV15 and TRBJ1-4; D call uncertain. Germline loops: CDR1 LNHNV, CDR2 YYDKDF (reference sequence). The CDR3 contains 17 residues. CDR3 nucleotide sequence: TGTGCCGCCAGCGGATCCCGACATGCTGCAACTAATGAAAAACTGTTTTTT. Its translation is CAASGSRHAATNEKLFF.

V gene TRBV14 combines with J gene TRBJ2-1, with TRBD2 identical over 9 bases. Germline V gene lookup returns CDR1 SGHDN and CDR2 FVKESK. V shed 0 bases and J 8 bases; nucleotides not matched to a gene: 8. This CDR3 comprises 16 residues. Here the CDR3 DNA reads TGTGCCAGCAGCCAAGACGTCGGCGGGAGGGAAGATGAGCAGTTCTTC. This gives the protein CASSQDVGGREDEQFF.

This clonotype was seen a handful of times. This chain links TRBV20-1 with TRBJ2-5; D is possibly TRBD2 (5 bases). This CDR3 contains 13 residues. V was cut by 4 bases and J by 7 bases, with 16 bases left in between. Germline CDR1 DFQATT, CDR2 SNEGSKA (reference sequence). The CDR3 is CSATSGVSGTQYF. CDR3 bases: TGCAGTGCTACCAGCGGAGTCTCAGGGACCCAGTACTTC.

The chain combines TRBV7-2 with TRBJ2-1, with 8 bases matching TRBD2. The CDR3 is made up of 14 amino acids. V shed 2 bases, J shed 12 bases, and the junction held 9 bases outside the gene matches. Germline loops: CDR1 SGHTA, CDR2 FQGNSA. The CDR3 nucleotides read TGTGCCAGCAGCTTAACTAGCGGTGGTATGAGGCAGTTCTTC. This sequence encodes CASSLTSGGMRQFF.

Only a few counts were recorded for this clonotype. The CDR3 DNA reads as TGTGCCAGCAGGCCGGGGCAGGGGGCAAAGTTCTTC. It yields the protein CASRPGQGAKFF. The rearrangement links TRBV6-6 to TRBJ2-1, with 8 bases identical to TRBD1. This CDR3 comprises 12 residues. With V trimmed by 6 bases and J by 14 bases, 9 bases remained unmatched. Germline CDR1 is MNHNY and CDR2 is SVGAGI (reference sequence).

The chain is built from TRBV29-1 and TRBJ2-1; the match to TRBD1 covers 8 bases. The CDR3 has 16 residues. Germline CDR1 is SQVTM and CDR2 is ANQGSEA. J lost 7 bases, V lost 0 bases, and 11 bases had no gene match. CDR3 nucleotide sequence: TGCAGCGTTGAAGATCTAGTAGGACAGGGTCGAAATGAGCAGTTCTTC. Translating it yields CSVEDLVGQGRNEQFF.

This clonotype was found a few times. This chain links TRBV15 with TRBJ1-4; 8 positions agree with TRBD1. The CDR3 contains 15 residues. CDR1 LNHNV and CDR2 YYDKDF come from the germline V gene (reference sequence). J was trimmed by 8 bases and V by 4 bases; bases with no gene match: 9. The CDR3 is CATSTKTGGGEKLFF. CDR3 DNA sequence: TGTGCCACCAGCACTAAAACAGGGGGTGGGGAAAAACTGTTTTTT. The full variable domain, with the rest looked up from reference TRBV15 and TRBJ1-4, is DAMVIQNPRYQVTQFGKPVTLSCSQTLNHNVMYWYQQKSSQAPKLLFHYYDKDFNNEADTPDNFQSRRPNTSFCFLDIRSPGLGDTAMYLCATSTKTGGGEKLFFGSGTQLSVL.

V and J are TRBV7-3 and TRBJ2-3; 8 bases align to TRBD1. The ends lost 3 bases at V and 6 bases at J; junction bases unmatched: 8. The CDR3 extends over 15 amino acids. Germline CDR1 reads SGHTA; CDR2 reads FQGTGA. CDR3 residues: CASSLTQGAADTQYF. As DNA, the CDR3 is TGTGCCAGCAGCTTGACCCAGGGGGCAGCGGATACGCAGTATTTT. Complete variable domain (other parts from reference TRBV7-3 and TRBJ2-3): GAGVSQTPSNKVTEKGKYVELRCDPISGHTALYWYRQSLGQGPEFLIYFQGTGAADDSGLPNDRFFAVRPEGSVSTLKIQRTERGDSAVYLCASSLTQGAADTQYFGPGTRLTVL.

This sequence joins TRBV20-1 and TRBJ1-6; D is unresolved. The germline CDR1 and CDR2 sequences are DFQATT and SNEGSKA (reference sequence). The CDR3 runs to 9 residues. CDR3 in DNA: TGCAGCACTCGGTCACCCCTCCACTTT. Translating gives CSTRSPLHF.

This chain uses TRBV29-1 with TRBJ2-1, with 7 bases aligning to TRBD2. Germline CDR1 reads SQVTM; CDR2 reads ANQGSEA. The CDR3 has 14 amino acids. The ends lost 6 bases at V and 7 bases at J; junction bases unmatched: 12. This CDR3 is CSVMGEGQVNEQFF. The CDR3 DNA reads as TGCAGCGTGATGGGGGAGGGCCAGGTGAATGAGCAGTTCTTC.

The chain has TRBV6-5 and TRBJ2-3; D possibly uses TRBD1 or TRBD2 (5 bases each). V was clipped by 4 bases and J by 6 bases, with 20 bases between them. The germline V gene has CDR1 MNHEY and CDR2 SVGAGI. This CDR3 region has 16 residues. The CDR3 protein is CASSSLALGTTDTQYF. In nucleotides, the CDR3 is TGTGCCAGCAGTTCCCTGGCGCTTGGGACGACGGATACGCAGTATTTT.